Presented here are 24 T cell receptor beta chains from one specimen sequenced in a study of read filtering for tumor transcriptome and immune sequencing. Molecular barcoded adaptors covering alpha/delta and beta/gamma chains were used on approximately 400 ng RNA. TCRdb fed the reads into MiXCR, producing one record per CDR3 protein. This table holds 57,000 or so distinct CDR3 sequences, approximately 20% found once. Material: a population of CD138-negative cells sorted from bone marrow. The receptors derive from a donor over 35 with multiple myeloma.

This clonotype was detected many times. The V and J genes are TRBV20-1 and TRBJ2-6; the match to TRBD1 covers 11 bases. Trimming at V came to 4 bases and at J to 0 bases, leaving 5 bases not matched to a gene. CDR1 and CDR2 (germline): DFQATT, SNEGSKA (reference sequence). This CDR3 comprises 17 residues. CDR3 nucleotide sequence: TGCAGTGCTACCTCCGGGACAGGGGGCTCTGGGGCCAACGTCCTGACTTTC. This sequence encodes CSATSGTGGSGANVLTF.

With respect to this clonotype: This may come from a read error, since a much larger clone is one base off. The chain is built from TRBV12-5 and TRBJ2-7; a possible D gene is TRBD1 (5 bases). Germline lookup yields CDR1 LGHNT and CDR2 FRNRAP. The CDR3 consists of 13 residues. V was shortened by 6 bases and J by 5 bases, with 14 bases between the two germline ends. CDR3 coding DNA: TGTGCTAGTGGCTGGGGCAGTTCCCACGAGCAGTACTTC. Its translation: CASGWGSSHEQYF.

The chain recombines TRBV20-1 with TRBJ1-2; a possible D gene is TRBD1 (5 bases). Germline V gene lookup returns CDR1 DFQATT and CDR2 SNEGSKA (reference sequence). The CDR3 spans 16 residues. V was trimmed by 0 bases and J by 0 bases, leaving 14 bases between them. This chain's CDR3 is CSAREEGQPSNYGYTF. CDR3 coding DNA: TGCAGTGCTAGAGAGGAAGGACAACCCTCTAACTATGGCTACACCTTC.

This clonotype was observed at least ten times. J is TRBJ2-1 and V is TRBV5-4, with 8 positions matching TRBD2. V dropped 0 bases and J dropped 7; count of bases not matched to a gene: 6. CDR1 is SGHNT, CDR2 YYREEE, per germline (reference sequence). The CDR3 loop spans 15 amino acids. The CDR3 nucleotides read TGTGCCAGCAGCTTGGACCCCGGGACTAGAAATGAGCAGTTCTTC. Translation: CASSLDPGTRNEQFF. Based on the CDR3 plus reference TRBV5-4 and TRBJ2-1, the full variable domain is ETGVTQSPTHLIKTRGQQVTLRCSSQSGHNTVSWYQQALGQGPQFIFQYYREEENGRGNFPPRFSGLQFPNYSSELNVNALELDDSALYLCASSLDPGTRNEQFFGPGTRLTVL.

This clonotype was seen at least ten times. The V and J genes are TRBV5-1 and TRBJ2-3; 10 positions agree with TRBD2. This CDR3 contains 16 residues. Germline V gene sequence: CDR1 SGHRS, CDR2 YFSETQ. J gave up 6 bases and V 4 bases, and 11 bases lay outside the gene matches. This CDR3 reads CASSLSGRRSPDTQYF. DNA for the CDR3: TGCGCCAGCAGCCTTAGCGGGAGGAGATCCCCCGATACGCAGTATTTT.

This clonotype was detected ten times or more. The rearrangement joins TRBV5-1 to TRBJ2-7, with a weak D call TRBD2 (5 bases). V lost 1 base, J lost 2 bases, and 10 bases lay in between. The CDR3 has 14 residues. Germline V CDR1 and CDR2: SGHRS, YFSETQ. In nucleotides, the CDR3 is TGCGCCAGCAGCTTGATGGGAGATACCTACGAGCAGTACTTC. It specifies CASSLMGDTYEQYF.

This clonotype has a handful of counts. The chain combines TRBV3-1 with TRBJ2-6, with 9 bases matching TRBD1. The ends lost 6 bases at V and 0 bases at J; junction bases unmatched: 15. CDR3 length: 20 amino acids. Germline CDR1 is LGHDT and CDR2 is YNNKEL (reference sequence). This CDR3 is CASRGTGGSRNSSGANVLTF. CDR3 nucleotide sequence: TGTGCCAGCAGGGGCACAGGGGGCTCTAGAAATTCCTCTGGGGCCAACGTCCTGACTTTC.

V usage is TRBV7-8 and J usage is TRBJ2-2; the match to TRBD2 covers 7 bases. The CDR3 length is 14 residues. Germline values: CDR1 SGHVS, CDR2 FQNEAQ. In DNA form, the CDR3 reads TGTGCTAGCTTACGGGGAGGGGACGCCGGGGAGCTGTTTTTT. Protein sequence: CASLRGGDAGELFF.

This clonotype has at least ten counts. The rearrangement joins TRBV6-1 to TRBJ1-5; 8 bases align to TRBD1. Germline V lookup: CDR1 MNHNS, CDR2 SASEGT. The ends lost 7 bases at V and 6 bases at J; junction bases unmatched: 5. The CDR3 extends over 13 amino acids. The CDR3 bases are TGTGCCAGCAACAGGGGGGAGAGTCAGCCCCAGCATTTT. This sequence encodes CASNRGESQPQHF.

This clonotype was recorded many times. The CDR3 sequence: CASSRERRTDTQYF. The CDR3 DNA reads TGTGCCAGCAGCAGAGAACGCCGGACAGATACGCAGTATTTT. The gene calls are TRBV7-2 and TRBJ2-3; D call uncertain. The CDR3 runs 14 residues. Germline V gene sequence: CDR1 SGHTA, CDR2 FQGNSA. Trimming left V 5 bases short and J 3 bases short, with 12 bases between. Full variable domain (rest looked up from reference TRBV7-2 and TRBJ2-3): GAGVSQSPSNKVTEKGKDVELRCDPISGHTALYWYRQSLGQGLEFLIYFQGNSAPDKSGLPSDRFSAERTGGSVSTLTIQRTQQEDSAVYLCASSRERRTDTQYFGPGTRLTVL.

This clonotype was recorded many times. The chain links TRBV5-6 to TRBJ2-4; 7 bases are a match to TRBD2. With 4 bases clipped from V and 7 bases from J, the junction kept 14 bases outside the gene matches. The V gene's germline CDR1 is SGHDT and CDR2 YYEEEE. This CDR3 is 16 amino acids long. The chain's CDR3 is CASSPGVTSVMNIQYF. DNA of the CDR3: TGTGCCAGCAGCCCCGGAGTAACTAGCGTCATGAACATTCAGTACTTC.

This clonotype was recorded at least ten times. The chain combines TRBV7-9 with TRBJ1-4; TRBD1 matches at 7 bases. J lost 4 bases, V lost 4 bases, and 6 bases had no gene match. This CDR3 spans 15 amino acids. Germline values: CDR1 SEHNR, CDR2 FQNEAQ (reference sequence). The CDR3 DNA is TGTGCCAGCAGCTCGACAGGGTTGATTAATGAAAAACTGTTTTTT. Amino acid sequence: CASSSTGLINEKLFF. Drawing the rest from reference TRBV7-9 and TRBJ1-4, the complete variable domain is DTGVSQNPRHKITKRGQNVTFRCDPISEHNRLYWYRQTLGQGPEFLTYFQNEAQLEKSRLLSDRFSAERPKGSFSTLEIQRTEQGDSAMYLCASSSTGLINEKLFFGSGTQLSVL.

This clonotype has at least ten counts. The chain recombines TRBV28 with TRBJ1-6; D is unresolved. Germline CDR1 and CDR2: MDHEN and SYDVKM. Trimming left V 5 bases short and J 2 bases short, with 10 bases between. The CDR3 contains 15 residues. CDR3 nucleotide sequence: TGTGCCAGCAGTGTCTGGATCACCTATAATTCACCCCTCCACTTT. Translation: CASSVWITYNSPLHF.

This clonotype occurred a few times. V gene TRBV20-1 combines with J gene TRBJ1-5; 9 nucleotides line up with TRBD1. Per the germline V gene, CDR1 is DFQATT and CDR2 is SNEGSKA (reference sequence). J lost 3 bases, V lost 6 bases, and 12 bases had no gene match. This CDR3 region has 16 residues. CDR3 in DNA: TGCAGTGCCACAGGGGGACAGGGCATAGACAATCAGCCCCAGCATTTT. Translation gives CSATGGQGIDNQPQHF.

This clonotype was seen ten or more times. CDR3 amino acids: CASSEYQGRGGQYF. The CDR3, as DNA: TGTGCCAGCAGTGAATATCAGGGTAGAGGCGGTCAGTACTTC. The chain combines TRBV25-1 with TRBJ2-4, with a possible D match to TRBD1 (5 bases). The V gene's germline CDR1 is MGHDK and CDR2 SYGVNS. Between the trimmed V and J ends, which lost 0 bases and 12 bases, there was a span of 15 bases. CDR3 length equals 14 residues.

This clonotype has ten or more counts. The chain has TRBV20-1 and TRBJ2-2, with D unclear. With 3 bases removed from V and 1 base from J, the gap between germline ends came to 9 bases. Per the germline V gene, CDR1 is DFQATT and CDR2 is SNEGSKA (reference sequence). The CDR3 covers 14 residues. CDR3 bases: TGCAGTGCTAGTAAAACCCTGAACACCGGGGAGCTGTTTTTT. Translation gives CSASKTLNTGELFF.

This clonotype was counted ten times or more. The chain links TRBV19 to TRBJ2-2, with D possibly being TRBD1 (6 bases). Germline CDR1 reads LNHDA; CDR2 reads SQIVND (reference sequence). The CDR3 totals 15 residues. V lost 5 bases and J lost 3, with 13 bases in between. DNA for the CDR3: TGTGCCAGTAGTCATGGGGGCGCGGACACCGGGGAGCTGTTTTTT. It translates to CASSHGGADTGELFF.

This clonotype was detected ten times or more. In DNA form, the CDR3 reads TGTGCCACCAGCGGGACCAAAGAGACCCAGTACTTC. Encoded protein: CATSGTKETQYF. V gene TRBV24-1 combines with J gene TRBJ2-5; D possibly matches TRBD1 or TRBD2 (5 bases each). Trimming removed 7 bases from V and 3 bases from J, with 8 bases in between. Germline V gene lookup returns CDR1 KGHDR and CDR2 SFDVKD. The CDR3 length is 12 residues.

Comments on this clonotype: A far more abundant clone sits one base away, making this likely a read error. This sequence joins TRBV7-6 and TRBJ2-1; the D gene is possibly TRBD2 (5 bases). Germline CDR1 reads SGHVS; CDR2 reads FNYEAQ. The CDR3 contains 17 residues. The CDR3 region is CASSLNSPGLTFNEQLF. CDR3 nucleotide sequence: TGTGCCAGCAGCCTGAACTCCCCCGGACTCACCTTCAATGAGCAGCTCTTC.

This clonotype was observed at least ten times. This sequence joins TRBV12-3 or TRBV12-4 and TRBJ2-2; 7 bases map to TRBD1. The J segment lost 6 bases and the V segment lost 6 bases, leaving 13 bases of the junction unmatched. The CDR3 sequence is 16 residues long. CDR3 in amino acids: CASSSNGQVYSGELFF. In nucleotides, the CDR3 is TGTGCCAGCAGCTCGAACGGACAGGTTTACTCCGGGGAGCTGTTTTTT.

There are many counts of this clonotype. The chain joins TRBV29-1 to TRBJ2-2, with TRBD1 identical over 7 bases. The germline gives CDR1 SQVTM, CDR2 ANQGSEA. The CDR3 loop spans 13 amino acids. The V segment lost 6 bases and the J segment 1 base; nucleotides outside the gene matches: 2. CDR3 bases: TGCAGCGTCAGACAGGGGAACACCGGGGAGCTGTTTTTT. This encodes CSVRQGNTGELFF.

In its sample, this clonotype was seen many times. This chain joins TRBV6-5 and TRBJ1-6, with unresolved D. From germline, CDR1 is MNHEY and CDR2 SVGAGI. This CDR3 region has 12 residues. V was cut by 6 bases and J by 10 bases, with 10 bases left in between. CDR3 in amino acids: CASRKEFSPLHF. DNA of the CDR3: TGTGCCAGCAGAAAAGAGTTCTCACCCCTCCACTTT.

The chain employs TRBV28 and TRBJ2-1, with TRBD2 matching 8 bases. Germline V CDR1 and CDR2: MDHEN, SYDVKM. The CDR3 totals 14 residues. V lost 7 bases, J lost 5 bases, and 7 bases stayed unmatched. CDR3 sequence: CASNPGGRNNEQFF. For the CDR3, the DNA is TGTGCCAGCAATCCGGGAGGGCGTAACAATGAGCAGTTCTTC.

This clonotype was seen at least ten times. The rearrangement links TRBV6-6 to TRBJ2-1; 12 bases fit TRBD1. Losses at the gene ends were 2 bases for V and 3 bases for J; bases not matched to a gene: 20. The V gene's germline CDR1 is MNHNY and CDR2 SVGAGI (reference sequence). This CDR3 comprises 22 residues. CDR3 sequence reads: CASSYGGGTGGMVGRVYNEQFF. The CDR3 DNA reads as TGTGCCAGCAGTTACGGGGGTGGGACAGGGGGCATGGTCGGGAGGGTCTACAATGAGCAGTTCTTC.